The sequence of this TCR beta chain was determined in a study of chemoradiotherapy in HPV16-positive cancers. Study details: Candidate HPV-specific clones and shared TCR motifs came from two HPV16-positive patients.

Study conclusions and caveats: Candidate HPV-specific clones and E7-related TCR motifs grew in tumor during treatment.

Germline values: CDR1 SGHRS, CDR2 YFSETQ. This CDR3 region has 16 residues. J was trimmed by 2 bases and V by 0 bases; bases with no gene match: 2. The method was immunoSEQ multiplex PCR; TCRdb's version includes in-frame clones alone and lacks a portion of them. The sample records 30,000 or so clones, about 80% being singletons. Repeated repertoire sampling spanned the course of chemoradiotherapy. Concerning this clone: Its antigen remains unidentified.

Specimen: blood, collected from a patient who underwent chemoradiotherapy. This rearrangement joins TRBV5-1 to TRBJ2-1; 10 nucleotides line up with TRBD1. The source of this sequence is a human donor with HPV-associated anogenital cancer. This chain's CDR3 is CASSLEGQGPYNEQFF. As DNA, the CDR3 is TGCGCCAGCAGCTTGGAGGGACAGGGGCCCTACAATGAGCAGTTCTTC.